The 20 T cell receptor beta chains below were found in one sample sequenced in a study of graft-versus-host responses after intestinal transplantation. Antigens of these TCRs are unknown. The data were produced by immunoSEQ multiplex PCR, yet TCRdb's version contains in-frame clones alone and is incomplete. Of some 90,000 clones in the sample, under 95% were seen once. The sample in question was unstimulated CD8+ T cells sorted from spleen or lymph node cells, obtained before intestinal transplant. The source of these receptors is a human donor who received an intestinal transplant.

V is TRBV28 and J is TRBJ2-2, with 11 positions matching TRBD2. The CDR3 contains 16 residues. The germline V gene has CDR1 MDHEN and CDR2 SYDVKM. With 0 bases clipped from V and 5 bases from J, the junction kept 2 bases outside the gene matches. The CDR3 here is CASSLWASGRTGELFF. For the CDR3, the DNA is TGTGCCAGCAGTTTATGGGCTAGCGGGAGGACCGGGGAGCTGTTTTTT.

This clone was seen once. V usage is TRBV6-6 and J usage is TRBJ1-1, with TRBD1 matching over 9 bases. The V segment lost 2 bases and the J segment 3 bases; nucleotides outside the gene matches: 7. The germline V gene has CDR1 MNHNY and CDR2 SVGAGI (reference sequence). This CDR3 contains 16 residues. DNA for the CDR3: TGTGCCAGCAGTTACCTTCGGACAGGGGAGGACACTGAAGCTTTCTTT. Protein sequence: CASSYLRTGEDTEAFF.

This clone was seen only once. The V gene is TRBV2, the J gene TRBJ2-7, with 12 bases identical to TRBD2. The V gene's germline CDR1 is SNHLY and CDR2 FYNNEI. CDR3 length equals 16 residues. V shed 7 bases and J 2 bases; nucleotides not matched to a gene: 9. Here the CDR3 reads CASTSGLAGITYEQYF. DNA of the CDR3: TGTGCCAGCACAAGCGGACTAGCGGGGATAACCTACGAGCAGTACTTC.

The CDR3 sequence is CSVVPARASFHNEQFF. The CDR3 DNA is TGCAGCGTTGTACCCGCTAGAGCATCCTTTCACAATGAGCAGTTCTTC. The chain uses TRBV29-1 and TRBJ2-1; D gene uncertain. V was pared by 4 bases and J by 5 bases, with 21 bases between. The germline V gene has CDR1 SQVTM and CDR2 ANQGSEA. The CDR3 sequence is 16 residues long.

The chain recombines TRBV9 with TRBJ2-7; 9 positions match TRBD1. This CDR3 region has 15 residues. With 3 bases clipped from V and 2 bases from J, the junction kept 6 bases outside the gene matches. The germline gives CDR1 SGDLS, CDR2 YYNGEE. CDR3 in amino acids: CASSADRGETYEQYF. The CDR3 DNA reads as TGTGCCAGCAGCGCCGACAGGGGGGAAACCTACGAGCAGTACTTC.

The chain recombines TRBV11-2 with TRBJ2-7; 7 bases align to TRBD1. This CDR3 region has 11 residues. Losses at the gene ends were 3 bases for V and 13 bases for J; bases not matched to a gene: 6. The germline CDR1 and CDR2 sequences are SGHAT and FQNNGV. The CDR3 region is CASSFPGTVYF. The CDR3 coding sequence is TGTGCCAGCAGCTTTCCCGGGACAGTCTACTTC.

This clone was detected only once. The gene calls are TRBV21-1 and TRBJ1-5; the tabulated D call, TRBD1, remains unverified against the DNA. TRBV21-1 is designated a pseudogene. This CDR3 comprises 15 residues. CDR3 bases: TGTGCCAGCAGCAAAGCAAACCAGGGCGGTCAGCCCCAGCATTTT. This translates into CASSKANQGGQPQHF.

This chain uses TRBV10-3 with TRBJ2-7, with D possibly matching TRBD2 (6 bases). V was shortened by 0 bases and J by 3 bases, with 9 bases between the two germline ends. CDR1 and CDR2 (germline): ENHRY, SYGVKD. There are 14 residues in the CDR3. For the CDR3, the DNA is TGTGCCATCAGTGAGTCCGGGACTTACTACGAGCAGTACTTC. It specifies CAISESGTYYEQYF.

The chain carries TRBV7-6 and TRBJ2-3; 13 bases fit TRBD2. The germline V gene has CDR1 SGHVS and CDR2 FNYEAQ. V shed 3 bases and J 4 bases; nucleotides not matched to a gene: 4. CDR3 size: 16 residues. CDR3 sequence: CASSFRLAGGPDTQYF. The CDR3 DNA reads as TGTGCCAGCAGCTTCCGACTAGCGGGGGGTCCAGATACGCAGTATTTT.

The chain links TRBV27 to TRBJ1-2; possible D gene TRBD1, 6 bases. The CDR3 is 15 amino acids. Germline V gene sequence: CDR1 MNHEY, CDR2 SMNVEV (reference sequence). V lost 3 bases and J lost 3, with 14 bases in between. CDR3 loop: CASSFSGGGDYGYTF. The CDR3 DNA reads TGTGCCAGCAGTTTTTCCGGGGGCGGTGACTATGGCTACACCTTC.

The J gene is TRBJ1-1, the V gene TRBV6-1; no reliable D call. Per the germline V gene, CDR1 is MNHNS and CDR2 is SASEGT. V shed 2 bases and J shed 2 bases, with 9 bases lying between them. The CDR3 extends over 14 amino acids. The CDR3: CASSEIEGNTEAFF. DNA of the CDR3: TGTGCCAGCAGTGAAATAGAGGGAAACACTGAAGCTTTCTTT.

The chain joins TRBV5-6 to TRBJ2-7, with TRBD1 identical over 9 bases. CDR1 is SGHDT and CDR2 is YYEEEE in the germline V gene. The trim removed 6 bases at V and 5 bases at J, leaving 9 bases unmatched. The CDR3 length is 14 residues. DNA for the CDR3: TGTGCCAGCACCGCCGGACAGGGGTTCCACGAGCAGTACTTC. Its translation: CASTAGQGFHEQYF.

This chain links TRBV5-5 with TRBJ2-7; D may correspond to TRBD1 or TRBD2 (7 bases each). The CDR3 has 14 residues. Between the trimmed V and J ends, which lost 4 bases and 4 bases, there was a span of 15 bases. CDR1 SGHKS and CDR2 YYEKEE come from the germline V gene (reference sequence). The CDR3 nucleotides read TGTGCCAGCAGCCCCAGGGGGGGATCGTACGAGCAGTACTTC. Translated: CASSPRGGSYEQYF.

CDR3 DNA: TGTGCCAGCAGCGAGACTAGCGGGGGGGTTGGAGATACGCAGTATTTT. Translated: CASSETSGGVGDTQYF. The genes are TRBV11-3 and TRBJ2-3; 14 bases agree with TRBD2. V trimming: 5 bases; J trimming: 5 bases; junction bases outside the gene matches: 6. CDR1 and CDR2 from the germline V gene are SGHNT and YENEEA. The CDR3 extends over 16 amino acids.

This clone showed up just once. The chain carries TRBV27 and TRBJ2-1; D might be TRBD1 (6 bases). The length of the CDR3 is 14 residues. V was shortened by 5 bases and J by 7 bases, with 15 bases between the two germline ends. CDR1 is MNHEY and CDR2 is SMNVEV in the germline V gene (reference sequence). CDR3 residues: CASSPRQVLNEQFF. CDR3 coding DNA: TGTGCCAGCAGTCCCCGACAGGTTCTTAATGAGCAGTTCTTC.

The chain joins TRBV10-1 to TRBJ2-1; no firm D call. The length of the CDR3 is 11 residues. V lost 6 bases and J 2 bases, leaving 2 bases between the germline ends. Germline V gives CDR1 WNHNN, CDR2 SYGVQD (reference sequence). The CDR3 DNA sequence: TGCGCCAGCAGCACCTACAATGAGCAGTTCTTC. Amino acids: CASSTYNEQFF.

The chain uses TRBV7-9 and TRBJ2-6; D perhaps matches TRBD1 (5 bases). Trimming removed 5 bases at V and 4 bases at J, with 12 bases between. The CDR3 extends over 15 amino acids. Germline V gene sequence: CDR1 SEHNR, CDR2 FQNEAQ (reference sequence). DNA of the CDR3: TGTGCCAGCAGCCCAGGGAAGAAGGGGGCCAACGTCCTGACTTTC. Its translation is CASSPGKKGANVLTF.

This clone appeared a single time. The genes are TRBV2 and TRBJ2-1; TRBD2 matches at 9 bases. V shed 5 bases, J shed 7 bases, and the junction held 15 bases outside the gene matches. Germline V gene data show CDR1 as SNHLY and CDR2 as FYNNEI. This CDR3 comprises 17 residues. The CDR3 is CASSRPLASGKWNEQFF. CDR3 nucleotides: TGTGCCAGCAGTCGGCCCCTCGCTAGCGGGAAATGGAATGAGCAGTTCTTC.

The chain joins TRBV7-6 to TRBJ2-1, with a tentative D call TRBD2 (6 bases). CDR1 SGHVS and CDR2 FNYEAQ come from the germline V gene. This CDR3 is 15 amino acids long. V lost 6 bases, J lost 4 bases, and 16 bases lay in between. The CDR3 is CASSPWSGHYNEQFF. The CDR3 DNA sequence: TGTGCCAGCAGTCCCTGGAGCGGGCATTACAATGAGCAGTTCTTC.

J is TRBJ1-1 and V is TRBV7-9, with D unclear. The CDR3 has 12 residues. The V gene lost 1 base and the J gene lost 7 bases, with 7 bases spanning the gap. Per germline, CDR1 SEHNR and CDR2 FQNEAQ (reference sequence). The CDR3 region has the DNA TGTGCCAGCAGCTTAGGACCGGTTGAAGCTTTCTTT. Its translation is CASSLGPVEAFF.